The clone carrying this T cell receptor beta chain was picked up a small number of times. This sample stems from a study of Tregs in tolerant kidney transplant recipients. Using immunoSEQ multiplex PCR, the repertoire was profiled, and TCRdb retains in-frame clones only, with some absent. The sample yields tens of thousands of clones, 87% seen once. The nonmyeloablative bone marrow transplants came from related graft donors, with transient mixed chimerism. Thawed PBMCs were FACS-sorted into unstimulated CD4+CD25+CD127- regulatory T cells, CD4+CD25- non-regulatory cells, CD4 and CD8 cells. The sequences come from CD4+ T cells from blood (PBMCs), collected 6 months after the transplant. The receptor was derived from a human patient who received a combined kidney and bone marrow transplant. Some of the T cells might come from the graft donor.

The CDR3 sequence is CASSKVQNYGYTF. CDR3 nucleotides: TGTGCCAGCAGTAAAGTACAAAACTATGGCTACACCTTC. This sequence joins TRBV25-1 and TRBJ1-2, with D uncertain. This CDR3 contains 13 residues. Germline loops: CDR1 MGHDK, CDR2 SYGVNS. V was trimmed by 5 bases and J by 2 bases, leaving 9 bases between them.